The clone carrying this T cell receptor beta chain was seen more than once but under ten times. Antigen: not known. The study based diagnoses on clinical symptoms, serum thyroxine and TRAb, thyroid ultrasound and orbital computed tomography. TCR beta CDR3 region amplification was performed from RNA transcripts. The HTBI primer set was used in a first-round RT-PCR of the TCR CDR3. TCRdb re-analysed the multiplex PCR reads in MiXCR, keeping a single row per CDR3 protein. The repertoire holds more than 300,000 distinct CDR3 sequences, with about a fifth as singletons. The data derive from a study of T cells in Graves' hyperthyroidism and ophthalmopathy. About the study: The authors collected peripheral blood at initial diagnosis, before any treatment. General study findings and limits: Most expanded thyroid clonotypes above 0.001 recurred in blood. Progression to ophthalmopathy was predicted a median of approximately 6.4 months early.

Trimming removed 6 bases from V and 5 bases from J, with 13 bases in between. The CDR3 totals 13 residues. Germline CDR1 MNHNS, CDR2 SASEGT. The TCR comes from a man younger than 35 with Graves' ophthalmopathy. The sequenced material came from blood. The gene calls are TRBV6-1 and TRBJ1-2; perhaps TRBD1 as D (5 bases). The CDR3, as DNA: TGTGCCAGCAGCCCACGGGACGTTTATGGCTACACCTTC. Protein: CASSPRDVYGYTF.